The 27 T cell receptor beta chains in this list originate from one sample, sequenced in a study of T cells after yellow fever vaccination. MiXCR, applied by TCRdb to the 5' RACE reads, yields one record per CDR3 protein. The profile covers around 100,000 distinct CDR3 sequences, with 8.4% appearing a single time and 25% taken by the ten largest. Sequenced material: CD8+ T cells sorted from PBMCs, taken 45 days after the yellow fever booster vaccination. These receptors all stem from a man aged 25 to 45 who received the YFV17D yellow fever vaccine.

At least ten counts were recorded for this clonotype. This sequence joins TRBV4-3 and TRBJ2-3, with TRBD1 matching 9 bases. The CDR3 is 16 residues long. Germline V gene lookup returns CDR1 LGHNA and CDR2 YSLEER. J was trimmed by 2 bases and V by 1 base; bases with no gene match: 4. CDR3 amino acids: CASSQATGGLTDTQYF. In DNA form, the CDR3 reads TGCGCCAGCAGCCAAGCTACAGGGGGCCTCACAGATACGCAGTATTTT.

Ten or more counts support this clonotype. The chain couples TRBV20-1 to TRBJ2-1, with D possibly TRBD2 on 6 matching bases. Looked up from germline, CDR1 is DFQATT and CDR2 is SNEGSKA (reference sequence). V was pared by 6 bases and J by 9 bases, with 9 bases between. The CDR3 consists of 10 residues. CDR3 amino acids: CSAVSGEQFF. DNA for the CDR3: TGCAGTGCGGTTAGCGGTGAGCAGTTCTTC.

This clonotype was seen at least ten times. J is TRBJ1-1 and V is TRBV5-1, with D unclear. The CDR3 sequence is 15 residues long. V lost 4 bases and J 3 bases, leaving 16 bases between the germline ends. Germline CDR1 SGHRS, CDR2 YFSETQ. CDR3 coding DNA: TGCGCCAGCAGCCGTAAGCAGACGTTCGACACTGAAGCTTTCTTT. This gives the protein CASSRKQTFDTEAFF.

In this sample, this clonotype turned up many times. The V and J genes are TRBV20-1 and TRBJ1-1; 8 bases agree with TRBD1. The trim removed 3 bases at V and 0 bases at J, leaving 3 bases unmatched. The germline CDR1 and CDR2 sequences are DFQATT and SNEGSKA (reference sequence). This CDR3 has 14 amino acids. The CDR3 DNA follows: TGCAGTGCTAGCCGGACAGGGATGAACACTGAAGCTTTCTTT. Encoded protein: CSASRTGMNTEAFF.

This clonotype was seen more than once but under ten times. The rearrangement links TRBV7-9 to TRBJ2-1; maybe TRBD2 (6 bases). The V gene lost 6 bases and the J gene lost 9 bases, with 12 bases spanning the gap. This CDR3 contains 12 residues. Germline V gene sequence: CDR1 SEHNR, CDR2 FQNEAQ (reference sequence). This CDR3 is CASRAATSEQFF. CDR3 coding DNA: TGTGCCAGCAGAGCTGCGACTAGTGAGCAGTTCTTC.

This clonotype showed up many times. The chain carries TRBV7-8 and TRBJ2-7; 9 bases align to TRBD1. Germline loops: CDR1 SGHVS, CDR2 FQNEAQ. J lost 4 bases, V lost 5 bases, and 6 bases had no gene match. The length of the CDR3 is 14 residues. CDR3 DNA sequence: TGTGCCAGCAGCCCAAACAGGGGGCTGTACGAGCAGTACTTC. Protein product: CASSPNRGLYEQYF.

CDR3 sequence reads: CASSEATPYEQYF. Here the CDR3 DNA reads TGTGCCAGCAGTGAAGCTACCCCCTACGAGCAGTACTTC. V is TRBV6-1 and J is TRBJ2-7; D gene unclear. This CDR3 is 13 amino acids long. Germline CDR1 and CDR2: MNHNS and SASEGT. V dropped 0 bases and J dropped 2 bases, with 5 bases sitting between them.

In its sample, this clonotype was seen many times. The chain joins TRBV3-1 to TRBJ2-1; 7 positions agree with TRBD2. V shed 1 base, J shed 9 bases, and the junction held 15 bases outside the gene matches. The germline V gene encodes CDR1 LGHDT and CDR2 YNNKEL (reference sequence). CDR3 length: 17 residues. The CDR3 DNA is TGTGCCAGCAGCCAAGGATTCAGGCTAGCGGACATGGGTGAGCAGTTCTTC. Translation: CASSQGFRLADMGEQFF.

Comment on this clonotype: A much larger clone differs from this one at a single base, so this may be a read error. The chain joins TRBV9 to TRBJ2-7; 7 bases line up with TRBD2. This CDR3 region has 13 residues. The J segment lost 5 bases and the V segment lost 4 bases, leaving 6 bases of the junction unmatched. Germline V lookup: CDR1 SGDLS, CDR2 YYNGEE. The CDR3 region has the DNA TGTGCCAGCAGCCACAGCGGGGTGAACGAGCAGTACTTC. Translation: CASSHSGVNEQYF.

In this sample, this clonotype turned up many times. J is TRBJ2-1 and V is TRBV12-2; the table's D gene call, TRBD2, was not cross checked with the DNA. TRBV12-2 counts as a pseudogene. The CDR3 extends over 18 amino acids. The CDR3 loop reads CASRLFILAGDRINEQFF. The DNA of the CDR3 is TGTGCAAGTCGCTTATTCATCCTAGCGGGAGACAGAATAAATGAGCAGTTCTTC.

This clonotype was detected ten times or more. J is TRBJ2-7 and V is TRBV9; 8 positions match TRBD1. Germline values: CDR1 SGDLS, CDR2 YYNGEE. The CDR3 has 14 amino acids. J was trimmed by 0 bases and V by 8 bases; bases with no gene match: 7. CDR3 region: CASSPGGDSYEQYF. The CDR3 DNA follows: TGTGCCAGTAGTCCAGGGGGCGACTCCTACGAGCAGTACTTC.

This clonotype was observed at least ten times. The chain is built from TRBV6-5 and TRBJ2-1, with D possibly matching TRBD2 (5 bases). Trimming shortened V by 0 bases and J by 7 bases, and 10 bases separated the two germline ends. Per the germline V gene, CDR1 is MNHEY and CDR2 is SVGAGI. CDR3 length equals 14 residues. In DNA form, the CDR3 reads TGTGCCAGCAGTTACTCATCCAGCGGAAATGAGCAGTTCTTC. This gives the protein CASSYSSSGNEQFF.

The chain joins TRBV14 to TRBJ1-2; 11 nucleotides agree with TRBD1. The germline gives CDR1 SGHDN, CDR2 FVKESK. V was clipped by 4 bases and J by 8 bases; unmatched bases: 9. The length of the CDR3 is 15 residues. CDR3 in amino acids: CASSPWTGGFDGYTF. CDR3 nucleotide sequence: TGTGCCAGCAGCCCTTGGACAGGGGGCTTCGACGGCTACACCTTC. The whole variable domain, filled in from reference TRBV14 and TRBJ1-2, reads EAGVTQFPSHSVIEKGQTVTLRCDPISGHDNLYWYRRVMGKEIKFLLHFVKESKQDESGMPNNRFLAERTGGTYSTLKVQPAELEDSGVYFCASSPWTGGFDGYTFGSGTRLTVV.

This chain links TRBV13 with TRBJ2-7; 12 bases are shared with TRBD2. Germline V lookup: CDR1 PRHDT, CDR2 FYEKMQ (reference sequence). The CDR3 totals 19 residues. J lost 4 bases, V lost 4 bases, and 17 bases had no gene match. The DNA of the CDR3 is TGTGCCAGCAGCTCCAAGGGACTAGCGGGTGGGCTAATCTCGTACGAGCAGTACTTC. Translated, it gives CASSSKGLAGGLISYEQYF. The full variable domain, with the rest looked up from reference TRBV13 and TRBJ2-7, is AAGVIQSPRHLIKEKRETATLKCYPIPRHDTVYWYQQGPGQDPQFLISFYEKMQSDKGSIPDRFSAQQFSDYHSELNMSSLELGDSALYFCASSSKGLAGGLISYEQYFGPGTRLTVT.

This clonotype was detected only a few times. V usage is TRBV20-1 and J usage is TRBJ2-7, with D possibly being TRBD1 (6 bases). V lost 6 bases and J 0 bases, leaving 15 bases between the germline ends. Germline V gives CDR1 DFQATT, CDR2 SNEGSKA (reference sequence). The CDR3 sequence is 14 residues long. Written as DNA, the CDR3 is TGCAGTGCCCCGCACCGGGACAACTCCTACGAGCAGTACTTC. Translation: CSAPHRDNSYEQYF.

This clonotype has ten or more counts. The CDR3 loop reads CSAHGLVDQETQYF. CDR3 bases: TGCAGTGCCCATGGGTTGGTCGACCAAGAGACCCAGTACTTC. The genes are TRBV20-1 and TRBJ2-5; D gene uncertain. Trimming cost V 6 bases and J 0 bases, with 14 bases left between them. The V gene's germline CDR1 is DFQATT and CDR2 SNEGSKA (reference sequence). The CDR3 covers 14 residues.

This clonotype was recorded many times. The genes are TRBV6-1 and TRBJ2-1; 9 bases align to TRBD2. V was clipped by 5 bases and J by 8 bases; unmatched bases: 10. Germline values: CDR1 MNHNS, CDR2 SASEGT. The CDR3 consists of 15 residues. The CDR3 DNA reads TGTGCCAGCAGTAAGGGACTAGCCATGGGGGATGAGCAGTTCTTC. This codes for CASSKGLAMGDEQFF.

This chain connects TRBV12-3 or TRBV12-4 to TRBJ2-1; 10 bases map to TRBD2. There are 18 residues in the CDR3. The CDR3 is CTLSLTSVNLAGVNEQFF. CDR3 bases: TGTACCCTCAGCCTTACTTCTGTAAACCTAGCGGGGGTTAATGAGCAGTTCTTC.

This clonotype was seen ten or more times. The chain combines TRBV27 with TRBJ1-5, with D tentatively TRBD1 (6 bases). CDR1 is MNHEY and CDR2 is SMNVEV in the germline V gene (reference sequence). Trimming removed 3 bases at V and 6 bases at J, with 9 bases between. CDR3 length equals 13 residues. The CDR3, as DNA: TGTGCCAGCAGTTTGGAGGGGGGTCAGCCCCAGCATTTT. Its translation: CASSLEGGQPQHF.

This clonotype occurred many times. The chain combines TRBV15 with TRBJ1-2; perhaps TRBD1 as D (6 bases). This CDR3 is 16 amino acids long. Trimming removed 3 bases from V and 3 bases from J, with 17 bases in between. CDR1 is LNHNV, CDR2 YYDKDF, per germline (reference sequence). The CDR3 spells CATSSISDSAYYGYTF. In DNA form, the CDR3 reads TGTGCCACCAGCAGTATCTCGGACAGTGCGTACTATGGCTACACCTTC.

About this clonotype itself: One end of the junction is discordant with germline, which a read error may explain. This chain joins TRBV11-2 and TRBJ2-5, with TRBD2 as a possible D gene (6 bases). The CDR3 is 16 amino acids. Per germline, CDR1 SGHAT and CDR2 FQNNGV. The CDR3: CAGSLFSGGGQETQYF. Here the CDR3 DNA reads TGTGCCGGCAGCTTATTCAGTGGAGGAGGGCAAGAGACCCAGTACTTC. Looking up the rest from reference TRBV11-2 and TRBJ2-5 gives the full variable domain: EAGVAQSPRYKIIEKRQSVAFWCNPISGHATLYWYQQILGQGPKLLIQFQNNGVVDDSQLPKDRFSAERLKGVDSTLKIQPAKLEDSAVYLCAGSLFSGGGQETQYFGPGTRLLVL.

The table lists this clonotype with many counts. This chain joins TRBV15 and TRBJ1-5, with D maybe TRBD1 (5 bases). The CDR3 spans 13 residues. Trimming took off 8 bases at V and 6 bases at J, with 14 bases between the two ends. CDR1 is LNHNV and CDR2 is YYDKDF in the germline V gene (reference sequence). The CDR3: CATQGDLTQPQHF. DNA for the CDR3: TGTGCCACCCAGGGAGACCTTACTCAGCCCCAGCATTTT.

This clonotype was detected ten times or more. CDR3 amino acids: CASSGTGTSGSHEQYF. In nucleotides, the CDR3 is TGTGCCAGCAGCGGAACCGGGACTAGCGGGAGTCACGAGCAGTACTTC. This chain links TRBV9 with TRBJ2-7, with 14 bases identical to TRBD2. Germline CDR1 is SGDLS and CDR2 is YYNGEE. The CDR3 extends over 16 amino acids. V lost 3 bases and J lost 5; bases outside the gene matches: 7.

This clonotype was observed a handful of times. The rearrangement uses TRBV19 and TRBJ2-7; D could derive from TRBD1 or TRBD2 (5 bases each). V shed 6 bases and J shed 6 bases, with 12 bases lying between them. This CDR3 is 12 amino acids long. Germline assignment: CDR1 LNHDA and CDR2 SQIVND (reference sequence). CDR3 amino acids: CASSGDGSEQYF. CDR3 bases: TGTGCCAGTAGCGGGGACGGATCCGAGCAGTACTTC.

This clonotype was seen at least ten times. V and J are TRBV20-1 and TRBJ2-1; D gene uncertain. This CDR3 region has 14 residues. V dropped 5 bases and J dropped 0 bases, with 11 bases sitting between them. CDR1 and CDR2 from the germline V gene are DFQATT and SNEGSKA (reference sequence). The CDR3, as DNA: TGCAGTGCTCTCTACCCGGGCTCCTACAATGAGCAGTTCTTC. It encodes CSALYPGSYNEQFF.

In this sample, this clonotype turned up many times. This chain links TRBV7-6 with TRBJ2-2, with a weak D call TRBD1 (6 bases). V was cut by 10 bases and J by 3 bases, with 12 bases left in between. Germline values: CDR1 SGHVS, CDR2 FNYEAQ. CDR3 length: 13 amino acids. As DNA, the CDR3 is TGTGCCACCAAACAGGGCTACACCGGGGAGCTGTTTTTT. Translated, it gives CATKQGYTGELFF.

As for this clonotype: A much larger clone differs from this one at a single base, so this may be a read error. The V call is TRBV4-1, the J call TRBJ1-1; perhaps TRBD1 as D (5 bases). Germline CDR1 is MGHRA and CDR2 is YSYEKL. The CDR3 consists of 15 residues. Trimming shortened V by 2 bases and J by 1 base, and 11 bases separated the two germline ends. DNA for the CDR3: TGCGCCAGCAGCCAATTCCAGGGAGGGAACACTGAAGCTTTCTTT. Translating gives CASSQFQGGNTEAFF.